This T cell receptor (beta chain) stems from a study of T-cell reconstitution after alpha-beta-depleted transplantation in children. This clonotype was picked up a small number of times. As yet, its antigen is unknown. Study-wide points: Roughly two months post-transplant, alpha-beta T cells reportedly originated from several hundred graft clones that had expanded.

The library targeted TCRbeta and was prepared with unique molecular identifiers. Using its own MiXCR run on the PCR reads, TCRdb lists one record per CDR3 protein. The sample consists of 700,000 to 850,000 distinct CDR3 sequences, roughly 16% of them appearing once. Sequencing was performed on PBMCs, mostly from graft donor cells, taken 360 days after TCRalphabeta/CD19-depleted stem cell transplant. The sequence came from a male patient younger than 18 who had a stem cell transplant for acute lymphoblastic leukemia, so the T cells may come from the graft donor.

The CDR3 here is CASSFGDYQNTGELFF. The DNA of the CDR3 is TGTGCCAGCAGTTTTGGCGACTACCAGAACACCGGGGAGCTGTTTTTT. The chain uses TRBV12-3 or TRBV12-4 and TRBJ2-2; possible D gene TRBD2, 5 bases. Between the trimmed V and J ends, which lost 3 bases and 1 base, there was a span of 12 bases. CDR3 length equals 16 residues.